Detailed here is one TCR beta chain. Its specificity is not known. The sample belongs to a study of a mutant IDH1 vaccine in newly diagnosed glioma. About the study: Sex among treated patients split about 60% male, approximately 40% female; mean age was about 40 years. Earlier treatment was radiotherapy, temozolomide, or both, with most getting both.

Assay used: immunoSEQ multiplex PCR; TCRdb lists only in-frame clones, some missing. Of about 92,000 clones detected, around 82% appear once; the ten largest clones hold approximately 7.4%. Study-level points and caveats: Pseudoprogression looked unconnected to shifts in top peripheral T cell clonotypes. The study observed vaccine-induced immune responses in approximately 93% of patients.

The CDR3 extends over 13 amino acids. V lost 2 bases, J lost 2 bases, and 6 bases lay in between. CDR1 MNHEY and CDR2 SVGAGI come from the germline V gene. Time point meaning: baseline, week 1 (first vaccination visit). The treatment: pre-vaccination baseline after standard-of-care therapy. The sequence was obtained from a woman aged 45-65 years with glioma. The material sequenced was PBMCs, taken from a glioma patient treated with radiotherapy, temozolomide or both. V usage is TRBV6-5 and J usage is TRBJ1-2; tentative D call: TRBD1 (5 bases). CDR3 in DNA: TGTGCCAGCAGTTACAGGGACAACTATGGCTACACCTTC. Protein product: CASSYRDNYGYTF.